The subject of this entry is one TCR beta chain. Treatment noted: around 19 received Ad26.COV2.S at low or high dose, single or two shots; several received placebo; per-sample allocation not given. Sampling occurred on day 63 after the first vaccine or placebo injection. The data were obtained in a study of Ad26.COV2.S vaccination and SARS-CoV-2 variants. Trimming removed 2 bases at V and 2 bases at J, with 15 bases between. The CDR3 loop spans 15 amino acids. The V gene's germline CDR1 is GTSNPN and CDR2 SVGIG (reference sequence). Measured with immunoSEQ multiplex PCR; TCRdb has only the in-frame clones, and not every one. The sample includes roughly 390,000 clones, approximately 91% of them seen just once.

The chain recombines TRBV30 with TRBJ2-5, with D possibly being TRBD2 (5 bases). The sample was peripheral blood, taken in a trial of Ad26.COV2.S vaccine versus placebo. The receptor's source is a person between 18 and 65 years old who received the Ad26.COV2.S COVID-19 vaccine or a placebo. Written as DNA, the CDR3 is TGTGCCTGGAGTTCCAGGACGGGAATACAAGAGACCCAGTACTTC. It encodes CAWSSRTGIQETQYF.